This T cell receptor beta chain emerged from a study of blood T cell repertoires in COVID-19. Sequencing used immunoSEQ multiplex PCR; TCRdb keeps in-frame clones, though not all of them. The sample yields over 200,000 clones, approximately 88% seen once. The J segment lost 4 bases and the V segment lost 6 bases, leaving 3 bases of the junction unmatched. The CDR3 covers 12 residues. Germline V gene lookup returns CDR1 LNHDA and CDR2 SQIVND (reference sequence). The chain carries TRBV19 and TRBJ2-7; 7 nucleotides align to TRBD2. The sequence was collected from a woman aged 30 to 39 who had been exposed to COVID-19. The source material was PBMCs or T cells enriched from blood (not recorded which). The DNA of the CDR3 is TGTGCCAGTAGGGGAGGGCCGTACGAGCAGTACTTC. This gives the protein CASRGGPYEQYF. The full variable domain, in which reference TRBV19 and TRBJ2-7 provide the parts outside the CDR3, is DGGITQSPKYLFRKEGQNVTLSCEQNLNHDAMYWYRQDPGQGLRLIYYSQIVNDFQKGDIAEGYSVSREKKESFPLTVTSAQKNPTAFYLCASRGGPYEQYFGPGTRLTVT.